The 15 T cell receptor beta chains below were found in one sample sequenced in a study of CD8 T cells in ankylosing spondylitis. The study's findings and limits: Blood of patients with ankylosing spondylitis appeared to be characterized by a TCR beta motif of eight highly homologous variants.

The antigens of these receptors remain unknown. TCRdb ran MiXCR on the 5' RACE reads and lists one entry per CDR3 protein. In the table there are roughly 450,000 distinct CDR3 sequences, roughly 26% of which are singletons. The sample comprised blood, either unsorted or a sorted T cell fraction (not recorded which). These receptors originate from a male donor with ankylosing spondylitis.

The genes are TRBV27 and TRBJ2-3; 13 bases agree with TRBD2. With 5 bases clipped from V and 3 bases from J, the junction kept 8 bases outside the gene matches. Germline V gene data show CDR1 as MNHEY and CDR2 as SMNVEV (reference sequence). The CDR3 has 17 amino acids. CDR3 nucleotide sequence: TGTGCCAGCAGTACCAGGACTAGCGGGAGTTGGACAGATACGCAGTATTTT. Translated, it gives CASSTRTSGSWTDTQYF.

DNA for the CDR3: TGCGCCAGCAGCAGGCAAAGCCCCGCAGATACGCAGTATTTT. It is translated as CASSRQSPADTQYF. The gene calls are TRBV5-1 and TRBJ2-3; D gene ambiguous. Germline CDR1 reads SGHRS; CDR2 reads YFSETQ. The V end lost 4 bases, the J end lost 4 bases, and 13 bases lay between the germline ends. The CDR3 runs 14 residues.

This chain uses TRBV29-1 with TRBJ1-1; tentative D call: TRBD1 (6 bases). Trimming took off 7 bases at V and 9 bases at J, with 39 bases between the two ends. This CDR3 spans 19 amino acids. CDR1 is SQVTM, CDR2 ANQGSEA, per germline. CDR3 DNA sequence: TGCAGCGCCGGGACCCTAGGACAGTCGAAACCATACAGTTTTAATAAAGCTTTCTTT. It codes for CSAGTLGQSKPYSFNKAFF. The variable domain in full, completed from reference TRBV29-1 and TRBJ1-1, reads SAVISQKPSRDICQRGTSLTIQCQVDSQVTMMFWYRQQPGQSLTLIATANQGSEATYESGFVIDKFPISRPNLTFSTLTVSNMSPEDSSIYLCSAGTLGQSKPYSFNKAFFGQGTRLTVV.

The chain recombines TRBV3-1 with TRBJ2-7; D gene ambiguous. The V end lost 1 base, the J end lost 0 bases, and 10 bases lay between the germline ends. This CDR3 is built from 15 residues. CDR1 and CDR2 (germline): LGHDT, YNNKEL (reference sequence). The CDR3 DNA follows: TGTGCCAGCAGCCAAGGGTCGGGTTTCTCCTACGAGCAGTACTTC. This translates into CASSQGSGFSYEQYF.

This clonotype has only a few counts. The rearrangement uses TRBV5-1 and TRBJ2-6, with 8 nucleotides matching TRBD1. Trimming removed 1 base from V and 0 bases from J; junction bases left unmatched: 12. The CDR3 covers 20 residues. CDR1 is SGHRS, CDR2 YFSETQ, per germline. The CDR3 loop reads CASSLSGQAYYLSGANVLTF. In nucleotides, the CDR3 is TGCGCCAGCAGCTTGTCGGGACAGGCGTATTACCTCTCTGGGGCCAACGTCCTGACTTTC.

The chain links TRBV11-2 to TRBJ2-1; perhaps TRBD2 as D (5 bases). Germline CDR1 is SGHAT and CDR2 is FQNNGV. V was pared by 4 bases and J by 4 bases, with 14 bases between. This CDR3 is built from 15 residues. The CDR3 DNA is TGTGCCAGCAGCTCCCTCGTCGGGGATTACAATGAGCAGTTCTTC. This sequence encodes CASSSLVGDYNEQFF.

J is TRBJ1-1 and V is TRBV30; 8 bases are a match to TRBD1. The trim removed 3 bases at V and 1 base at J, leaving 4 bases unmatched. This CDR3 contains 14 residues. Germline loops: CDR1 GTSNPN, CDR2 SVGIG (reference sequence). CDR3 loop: CAWSRTGRNTEAFF. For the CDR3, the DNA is TGTGCCTGGAGCAGGACAGGGAGGAACACTGAAGCTTTCTTT.

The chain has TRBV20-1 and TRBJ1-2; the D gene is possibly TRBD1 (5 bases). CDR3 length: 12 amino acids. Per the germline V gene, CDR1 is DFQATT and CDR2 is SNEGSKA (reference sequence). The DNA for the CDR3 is TGCATCCTCTTAGGGGAGACCTATGGCTACACCTTC. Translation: CILLGETYGYTF.

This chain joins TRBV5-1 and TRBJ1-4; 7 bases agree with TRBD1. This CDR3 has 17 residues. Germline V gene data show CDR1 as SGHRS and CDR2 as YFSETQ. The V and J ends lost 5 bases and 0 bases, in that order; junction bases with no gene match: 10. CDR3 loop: CASSPDRAIATNEKLFF. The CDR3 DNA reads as TGCGCCAGCAGTCCCGACAGGGCTATTGCAACTAATGAAAAACTGTTTTTT. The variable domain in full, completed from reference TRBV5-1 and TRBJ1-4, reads KAGVTQTPRYLIKTRGQQVTLSCSPISGHRSVSWYQQTPGQGLQFLFEYFSETQRNKGNFPGRFSGRQFSNSRSEMNVSTLELGDSALYLCASSPDRAIATNEKLFFGSGTQLSVL.

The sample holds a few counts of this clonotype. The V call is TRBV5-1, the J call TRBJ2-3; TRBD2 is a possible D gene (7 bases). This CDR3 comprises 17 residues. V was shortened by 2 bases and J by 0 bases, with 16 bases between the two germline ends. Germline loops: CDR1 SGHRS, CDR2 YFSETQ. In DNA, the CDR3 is TGCGCCAGCAGCTTAGGAGGGGGGACTACCAGCACAGATACGCAGTATTTT. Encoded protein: CASSLGGGTTSTDTQYF.

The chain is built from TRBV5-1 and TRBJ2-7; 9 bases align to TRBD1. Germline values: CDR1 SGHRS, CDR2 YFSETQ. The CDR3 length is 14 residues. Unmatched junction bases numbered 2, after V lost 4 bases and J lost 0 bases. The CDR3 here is CASSGTGISYEQYF. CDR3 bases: TGCGCCAGCAGCGGGACAGGGATCTCCTACGAGCAGTACTTC.

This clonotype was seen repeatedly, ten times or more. Written as DNA, the CDR3 is TGCGCCAGCAGCCAAGCCAGGGCCACCGGGGAGCTGTTTTTT. This codes for CASSQARATGELFF. The chain uses TRBV4-1 and TRBJ2-2, with a possible D match to TRBD1 (5 bases). There are 14 residues in the CDR3. Trimming removed 1 base from V and 4 bases from J, with 7 bases in between. The germline CDR1 and CDR2 sequences are MGHRA and YSYEKL.

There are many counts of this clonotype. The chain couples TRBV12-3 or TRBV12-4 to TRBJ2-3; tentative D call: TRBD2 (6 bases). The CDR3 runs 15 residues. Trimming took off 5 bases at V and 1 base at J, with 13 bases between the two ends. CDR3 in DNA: TGTGCCAGCAGTCCGCTGCGGGACGGCACAGATACGCAGTATTTT. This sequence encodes CASSPLRDGTDTQYF.

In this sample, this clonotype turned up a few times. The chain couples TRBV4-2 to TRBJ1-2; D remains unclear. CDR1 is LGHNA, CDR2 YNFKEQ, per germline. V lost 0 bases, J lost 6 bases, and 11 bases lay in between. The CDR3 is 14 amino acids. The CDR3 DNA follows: TGTGCCAGCAGCCAAGACGCCTCGGGTGATGGCTACACCTTC. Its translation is CASSQDASGDGYTF.

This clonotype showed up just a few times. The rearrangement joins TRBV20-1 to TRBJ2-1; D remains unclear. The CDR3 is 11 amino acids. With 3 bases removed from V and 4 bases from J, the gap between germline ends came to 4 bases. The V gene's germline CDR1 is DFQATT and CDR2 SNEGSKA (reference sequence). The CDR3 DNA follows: TGCAGTGCTAGGTGGTACAATGAGCAGTTCTTC. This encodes CSARWYNEQFF.